This is a list of T cell receptor beta chains from one sample in a study of cytomegalovirus exposure and HLA in healthy donors. TCRdb keeps only in-frame clones here, not all; method: immunoSEQ multiplex PCR. The sample's table shows over 100,000 clones. The source material was PBMCs. The receptors stem from a woman in her thirties or forties in good health and CMV-seropositive. Both conserved end residues are part of each CDR3. A D gene is named only where the DNA matches it firmly.

TRBV5-1,TRBD1,TRBJ2-7,CASSLAAGGEQYF,TGCGCCAGCAGCTTGGCGGCAGGGGGCGAGCAGTACTTC
TRBV9,NA,TRBJ2-1,CASSVEPSARYNEQFF,TGTGCCAGCAGCGTAGAGCCTAGCGCTCGTTACAATGAGCAGTTCTTC
TRBV2,NA,TRBJ1-6,CASSSGYNSPLHF,TGTGCCAGCAGTTCGGGGTATAATTCACCCCTCCACTTT
TRBV27,NA,TRBJ2-3,CASSFRDTDTQYF,TGTGCCAGCAGTTTCCGGGATACAGATACGCAGTATTTT
TRBV19,TRBD1,TRBJ2-7,CASSFPGQGVHEQYF,TGTGCCAGTAGTTTCCCGGGACAGGGGGTACACGAGCAGTACTTC
TRBV7-8,TRBD1,TRBJ2-7,CASSFRTGSYEQYF,TGTGCCAGCAGCTTCCGGACAGGGAGCTACGAGCAGTACTTC
TRBV28,TRBD1,TRBJ2-7,CASSPRTGSYEQYF,TGTGCCAGCAGTCCCCGGACAGGGTCCTACGAGCAGTACTTC
TRBV6-1,TRBD1,TRBJ1-1,CASSTGQGLNTEAFF,TGTGCCAGCAGTACCGGACAGGGACTGAACACTGAAGCTTTCTTT
TRBV27,TRBD2,TRBJ2-7,CASSLRWGTSGSPYEQYF,TGTGCCAGCAGTTTAAGGTGGGGGACTAGCGGGAGTCCCTACGAGCAGTACTTC
TRBV19,TRBD1,TRBJ1-2,CASSIRQGDSYGYTF,TGTGCCAGTAGCATAAGACAGGGAGACTCCTATGGCTACACCTTC
TRBV7-9,NA,TRBJ2-2,CASSPRGRSTGELFF,TGTGCCAGCAGCCCTCGAGGGAGATCCACCGGGGAGCTGTTTTTT
TRBV6-4,TRBD1,TRBJ2-3,CASSDAGGTDTQYF,TGTGCCAGCAGTGACGCAGGGGGAACAGATACGCAGTATTTT
TRBV9,NA,TRBJ2-2,CASSVGGTPNTGELFF,TGTGCCAGCAGCGTAGGAGGGACTCCGAACACCGGGGAGCTGTTTTTT
TRBV28,TRBD2,TRBJ2-7,CASSTRTSGTIEHEQYF,TGTGCCAGCAGTACCCGGACTAGCGGCACCATAGAGCACGAGCAGTACTTC
TRBV6-6,NA,TRBJ1-1,CASLQGAGRDTEAFF,TGTGCCAGCTTACAGGGTGCCGGAAGAGACACTGAAGCTTTCTTT
TRBV27,NA,TRBJ1-5,CASSLTGGGQPQHF,TGTGCCAGCAGTTTAACGGGCGGGGGTCAGCCCCAGCATTTT
TRBV15,NA,TRBJ1-6,CATSRDFVAGSPLHF,TGTGCCACCAGCAGAGATTTCGTGGCAGGCTCACCCCTCCACTTT
TRBV4-3,NA,TRBJ2-7,CASSQVRGFLYEQYF,TGCGCCAGCAGCCAAGTCAGGGGCTTTCTCTACGAGCAGTACTTC
TRBV29-1,TRBD1,TRBJ2-5,CSASTGGRGETQYF,TGCAGCGCGTCAACAGGGGGTCGAGGAGAGACCCAGTACTTC
TRBV5-6,TRBD2,TRBJ2-1,CASSPGTSGYNEQFF,TGTGCCAGCAGCCCGGGGACTAGCGGCTACAATGAGCAGTTCTTC
TRBV6-1,TRBD1,TRBJ1-3,CASSFRQGAGNTIYF,TGTGCCAGCAGTTTCCGACAGGGGGCTGGAAACACCATATATTTT
TRBV7-2,NA,TRBJ1-5,CASSFAPGLNNQPQHF,TGTGCCAGCAGCTTCGCCCCTGGACTGAACAATCAGCCCCAGCATTTT
TRBV2,TRBD2,TRBJ2-4,CASRPGLAGVKNIQYF,TGTGCCAGCAGACCCGGGCTAGCGGGAGTCAAAAACATTCAGTACTTC
TRBV4-3,TRBD2,TRBJ2-1,CASSQSLAGLNEQFF,TGCGCCAGCAGCCAAAGCCTAGCGGGACTCAATGAGCAGTTCTTC
TRBV11-2,NA,TRBJ2-3,CASSLRGSLDTQYF,TGTGCCAGCAGCTTACGGGGGAGTTTAGATACGCAGTATTTT
TRBV5-1,TRBD2,TRBJ2-4,CASSLAGGQGKNIQYF,TGCGCCAGCAGCTTGGCGGGGGGGCAGGGGAAAAACATTCAGTACTTC
TRBV5-1,NA,TRBJ2-4,CASSLGLVGSSQNIQYF,TGCGCCAGCAGCTTGGGACTAGTGGGATCCTCGCAAAACATTCAGTACTTC
TRBV27,TRBD1,TRBJ2-7,CASSFPGGQGAREQYF,TGTGCCAGCAGTTTCCCGGGGGGACAGGGGGCTCGAGAGCAGTACTTC
TRBV7-9,TRBD1,TRBJ2-3,CASSKQGASTDTQYF,TGTGCCAGCAGTAAACAGGGGGCAAGCACAGATACGCAGTATTTT
TRBV28,TRBD2,TRBJ2-7,CASSTGTSGMSYEQYF,TGTGCCAGCAGTACCGGGACTAGTGGTATGTCCTACGAGCAGTACTTC
TRBV21-1,NA,TRBJ1-2,CASSNGSTGYRDGGYTF,TGTGCCAGCAGCAACGGCTCGACGGGCTACAGGGATGGCGGCTACACCTTC
TRBV19,NA,TRBJ2-2,CASSSGLSNTGELFF,TGTGCCAGTAGTTCCGGACTCTCGAACACCGGGGAGCTGTTTTTT
TRBV5-6,NA,TRBJ2-1,CASSLTNLYNEQFF,TGTGCCAGCAGCTTGACTAACCTTTACAATGAGCAGTTCTTC
TRBV10-3,NA,TRBJ1-2,CAISQTGPNYGYTF,TGTGCCATCAGTCAGACAGGACCTAACTATGGCTACACCTTC
TRBV19,NA,TRBJ1-5,CASSTRPGGVQPQHF,TGTGCCAGTAGTACCCGCCCTGGGGGGGTTCAGCCCCAGCATTTT
TRBV29-1,TRBD2,TRBJ2-2,CSVLAGSVPGELFF,TGCAGCGTTCTAGCGGGGTCCGTCCCCGGGGAGCTGTTTTTT
TRBV6-5,TRBD2,TRBJ2-7,CASSYTAGTSRDEQYF,TGTGCCAGCAGTTACACAGCCGGGACTAGTAGGGACGAGCAGTACTTC